This T cell receptor (beta chain) derives from a study of vaccination effects on CD4 cells after COVID-19. Method: immunoSEQ multiplex PCR; TCRdb's copy keeps in-frame clones and lacks some. The sample contains tens of thousands of clones, approximately 76% of which appear only once. Findings and caveats of the study: Healthy vaccinees' vaccine-induced clones included only 1 of 255 that recognized common cold coronaviruses. Long after vaccination, the clones induced by infection and by vaccine shrank markedly in size.

For this clone: What it binds is not known.

The germline V gene encodes CDR1 SGDLS and CDR2 YYNGEE. The CDR3 runs 15 residues. V gave up 0 bases and J gave up 2 bases, with 9 bases separating them. Antigen-specific CD4+ T cells were expanded (with viral peptide pools) by the ViraFEST assay ahead of sequencing. CD4+ T cell isolation took place after 10 days of culture. Having tested negative for nucleocapsid antibodies, the vaccine recipients showed no prior SARS-CoV-2 infection. At days 3 and 7, half of the medium was exchanged for IL-2 medium. This TCR was sampled from a human donor who received a COVID-19 vaccine. V and J are TRBV9 and TRBJ2-1; D may be TRBD1 (5 bases). The specimen comprised CD4+ T cells from PBMCs cultured with HCoV-NL63 spike peptides, sampled before COVID-19 vaccination. CDR3 sequence (DNA): TGTGCCAGCAGCGTAGCAGGGCATGCCTACAATGAGCAGTTCTTC. Translating it yields CASSVAGHAYNEQFF.